These 18 T cell receptor beta chains were sequenced from one sample in a study of CD8 T cells in ankylosing spondylitis. Antigens of these TCRs are unknown. Study results and limitations: What appeared characteristic of ankylosing spondylitis blood was a TCR beta motif of seven to nine highly homologous variants.

TCRdb recomputed calls from the 5' RACE reads with MiXCR, one row per CDR3 protein. The sample includes about 540,000 distinct CDR3 sequences, more than 9.5% of them seen just once. The sequenced sample consisted of blood, either unsorted or a sorted T cell fraction (not recorded which). The receptors here all came from a male donor with ankylosing spondylitis.

This chain joins TRBV5-1 and TRBJ2-5, with 10 bases fitting TRBD2. V was clipped by 1 base and J by 4 bases; unmatched bases: 7. CDR3 size: 16 residues. In germline, CDR1 is SGHRS, CDR2 YFSETQ. CDR3 sequence: CASSLFSGRRGETQYF. The CDR3 DNA sequence: TGCGCCAGCAGCTTGTTTAGCGGGAGGAGGGGAGAGACCCAGTACTTC. Filled out from reference TRBV5-1 and TRBJ2-5, the complete variable domain reads KAGVTQTPRYLIKTRGQQVTLSCSPISGHRSVSWYQQTPGQGLQFLFEYFSETQRNKGNFPGRFSGRQFSNSRSEMNVSTLELGDSALYLCASSLFSGRRGETQYFGPGTRLLVL.

The genes are TRBV6-4 and TRBJ2-6; D is uncertain. This CDR3 contains 16 residues. CDR1 and CDR2 (germline): MRHNA, SNTAGT. V lost 0 bases, J lost 2 bases, and 8 bases lay in between. The CDR3 nucleotides are TGTGCCAGCAGTGACTCGAGGCAGCCTGGGGCCAACGTCCTGACTTTC. The encoded protein is CASSDSRQPGANVLTF.

CDR3 residues: CASGFSGTEQFF. CDR3 bases: TGTGCTAGTGGTTTTAGCGGAACTGAGCAGTTCTTC. V is TRBV12-5 and J is TRBJ2-1, with a tentative D call TRBD2 (6 bases). V lost 3 bases to trimming and J lost 9 bases, with 9 bases between them. Germline CDR1 LGHNT, CDR2 FRNRAP. The CDR3 loop spans 12 amino acids.

This clonotype was found a few times. The rearrangement uses TRBV3-1 and TRBJ2-1; no reliable D call. CDR3 length: 15 residues. V was shortened by 0 bases and J by 6 bases, with 12 bases between the two germline ends. Germline assignment: CDR1 LGHDT and CDR2 YNNKEL (reference sequence). The CDR3 DNA reads TGTGCCAGCAGCCAAGATTTCCGAGGCCCCAATGAGCAGTTCTTC. It codes for CASSQDFRGPNEQFF.

In this sample, this clonotype turned up a few times. The chain combines TRBV7-8 with TRBJ2-7, with 9 bases that match TRBD2. CDR1 is SGHVS, CDR2 FQNEAQ, per germline. CDR3 length equals 18 residues. J was trimmed by 3 bases and V by 0 bases; bases with no gene match: 12. As DNA, the CDR3 is TGTGCCAGCAGCTTAGCCCCTTGGGTAGCGGGAGTACTCTACGAGCAGTACGTC. Amino acid sequence: CASSLAPWVAGVLYEQYV.

CDR3 nucleotides: TGTGCCAGCAGCCAAGATCGGGCTGGGGACGACTACACTGAAGCTTTCTTT. This gives the protein CASSQDRAGDDYTEAFF. This sequence joins TRBV4-2 and TRBJ1-1, with TRBD1 as a possible D gene (5 bases). Germline V gene data show CDR1 as LGHNA and CDR2 as YNFKEQ. The V end was cut by 0 bases, the J end by 3 bases, with 17 bases between. The CDR3 spans 17 residues.

In its sample, this clonotype was seen a few times. The chain carries TRBV11-1 and TRBJ2-5; TRBD2 is a possible D gene (5 bases). This CDR3 is 13 amino acids long. Germline CDR1 and CDR2: SGHAT and FQDESV (reference sequence). The V end lost 1 base, the J end lost 4 bases, and 7 bases lay between the germline ends. The DNA for the CDR3 is TGTGCCAGCAGCTTAGAGCGGAGAGAGACCCAGTACTTC. It translates to CASSLERRETQYF.

In its sample, this clonotype was seen a few times. CDR3 protein: CSAYRDADTQYF. The CDR3 coding sequence is TGCAGTGCTTATCGGGACGCAGATACGCAGTATTTT. This chain joins TRBV20-1 and TRBJ2-3; either TRBD1 or TRBD2 may fit D (5 bases each). Germline assignment: CDR1 DFQATT and CDR2 SNEGSKA (reference sequence). V lost 5 bases and J lost 4, with 10 bases in between. The CDR3 has 12 amino acids.

The chain links TRBV12-3 or TRBV12-4 to TRBJ2-2; 10 bases fit TRBD1. After removal of 5 bases from V and 7 bases from J, the junction contained 7 bases not matched to a gene. The CDR3 covers 15 residues. The CDR3 loop is CASSLPDRGGGELFF. In DNA form, the CDR3 reads TGTGCCAGCAGTCTCCCGGACAGGGGGGGCGGGGAGCTGTTTTTT.

V and J are TRBV20-1 and TRBJ2-1, with D uncertain. Between the trimmed V and J ends, which lost 5 bases and 12 bases, there was a span of 14 bases. CDR3 length: 11 amino acids. The germline gives CDR1 DFQATT, CDR2 SNEGSKA (reference sequence). CDR3 protein: CSALSLGGQFF. The CDR3 coding sequence is TGCAGTGCTCTCTCGTTAGGTGGGCAGTTCTTC.

This chain links TRBV11-2 with TRBJ2-1, with D uncertain. The CDR3 loop spans 14 amino acids. In germline, CDR1 is SGHAT, CDR2 FQNNGV. Trimming stripped 4 bases from V and 9 bases from J, with 16 bases between. As DNA, the CDR3 is TGTGCCAGCAGCTGGGTCACGGGTTCTAGTGAGCAGTTCTTC. Amino acids: CASSWVTGSSEQFF. Supplemented by reference TRBV11-2 and TRBJ2-1, the full variable domain reads EAGVAQSPRYKIIEKRQSVAFWCNPISGHATLYWYQQILGQGPKLLIQFQNNGVVDDSQLPKDRFSAERLKGVDSTLKIQPAKLEDSAVYLCASSWVTGSSEQFFGPGTRLTVL.

The CDR3 sequence is CASSLRTGDYGYTF. The CDR3 DNA reads TGCGCCAGCAGCCTAAGGACAGGGGACTATGGCTACACCTTC. This chain joins TRBV4-1 and TRBJ1-2, with 9 positions matching TRBD1. Germline loops: CDR1 MGHRA, CDR2 YSYEKL. The CDR3 totals 14 residues. Trimming cost V 4 bases and J 3 bases; bases outside gene matches: 3.

The sample holds a few counts of this clonotype. This rearrangement joins TRBV10-3 to TRBJ2-3; weak D call: TRBD2 (6 bases). The germline V and J ends were trimmed by 3 bases and 4 bases, with 20 bases remaining between them. In germline, CDR1 is ENHRY, CDR2 SYGVKD. The CDR3 totals 17 residues. CDR3 region: CAISDQPTSHPSDTQYF. The CDR3, as DNA: TGTGCCATCAGTGACCAACCAACTAGCCACCCTTCAGATACGCAGTATTTT.

Comments on this clonotype: One end of the junction fails to match germline, which may point to a read error. V usage is TRBV16 and J usage is TRBJ2-7; TRBD1 is a possible D gene (5 bases). Germline-derived CDR1 and CDR2 are KGHSY and FQNENV. This CDR3 comprises 13 residues. The CDR3 reads CASCQQDSYEQYF. The CDR3 DNA reads as TGTGCCAGCTGCCAACAGGACTCCTACGAGCAGTACTTC.

This clonotype has just a few counts. This chain connects TRBV6-1 to TRBJ1-1; perhaps TRBD1 as D (5 bases). This CDR3 has 14 amino acids. Per germline, CDR1 MNHNS and CDR2 SASEGT. The ends were cut back, 5 bases at V and 2 bases at J, with 12 bases in the middle. For the CDR3, the DNA is TGTGCCAGCAGTCTCAACGGGGCCAACACTGAAGCTTTCTTT. Encoded protein: CASSLNGANTEAFF.

The sample holds a few counts of this clonotype. This rearrangement joins TRBV12-3 or TRBV12-4 to TRBJ2-5, with D maybe TRBD2 (5 bases). V was pared by 2 bases and J by 5 bases, with 21 bases between. The CDR3 spans 17 residues. Here the CDR3 reads CASSLPPLKGECETQYF. The DNA for the CDR3 is TGTGCCAGCAGTTTACCCCCTCTGAAGGGAGAGTGTGAGACCCAGTACTTC.

The chain employs TRBV20-1 and TRBJ2-1, with D perhaps matching TRBD1 (5 bases). Per the germline V gene, CDR1 is DFQATT and CDR2 is SNEGSKA (reference sequence). This CDR3 has 15 amino acids. Trimming cost V 5 bases and J 0 bases, with 14 bases left between them. Here the CDR3 reads CSASIDSFSYNEQFF. The CDR3 nucleotides read TGCAGTGCTTCCATCGACAGCTTCTCCTACAATGAGCAGTTCTTC.

The chain links TRBV5-1 to TRBJ2-5, with 9 bases that match TRBD1. The CDR3 is 14 amino acids. CDR1 is SGHRS, CDR2 YFSETQ, per germline. After removal of 6 bases from V and 5 bases from J, the junction contained 8 bases not matched to a gene. Here the CDR3 reads CASTPTGGQETQYF. The CDR3 DNA sequence: TGCGCCAGCACCCCTACAGGGGGCCAGGAGACCCAGTACTTC.